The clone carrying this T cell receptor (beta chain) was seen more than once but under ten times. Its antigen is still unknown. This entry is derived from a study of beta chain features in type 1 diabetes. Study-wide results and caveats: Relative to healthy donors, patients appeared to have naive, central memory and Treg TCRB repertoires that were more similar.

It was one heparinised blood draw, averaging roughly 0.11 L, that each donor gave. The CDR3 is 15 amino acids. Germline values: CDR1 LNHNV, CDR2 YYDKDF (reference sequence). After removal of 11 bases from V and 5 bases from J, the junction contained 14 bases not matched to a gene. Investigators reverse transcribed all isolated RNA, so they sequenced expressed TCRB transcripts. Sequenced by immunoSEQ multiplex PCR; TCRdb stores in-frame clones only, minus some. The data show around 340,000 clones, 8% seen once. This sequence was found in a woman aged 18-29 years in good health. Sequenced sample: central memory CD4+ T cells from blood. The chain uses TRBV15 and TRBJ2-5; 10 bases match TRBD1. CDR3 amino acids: CAPGGWTGGRETQYF. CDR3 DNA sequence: TGTGCCCCTGGCGGTTGGACAGGGGGTAGGGAGACCCAGTACTTC.